A single sample gave rise to the 18 T cell receptor beta chains below, sequenced in a study of T cells in localized non-small cell lung cancer. Profiling relied on immunoSEQ multiplex PCR, and the TCRdb table lists in-frame clones only, not all of them. The data show roughly 16,000 clones, roughly 90% seen once. This material consisted of peripheral blood, taken before any cancer treatment. Receptors originate from a male donor older than 55 with stage II squamous cell lung carcinoma.

This rearrangement joins TRBV5-1 to TRBJ2-5, with D possibly being TRBD1 (6 bases). CDR1 is SGHRS, CDR2 YFSETQ, per germline. The CDR3 covers 14 residues. With 4 bases removed from V and 7 bases from J, the gap between germline ends came to 17 bases. In nucleotides, the CDR3 is TGCGCCAGCAGCAAGGACAGAGCAACGTGGACCCAGTACTTC. Translation: CASSKDRATWTQYF. The full variable domain, rest sourced from reference TRBV5-1 and TRBJ2-5, is KAGVTQTPRYLIKTRGQQVTLSCSPISGHRSVSWYQQTPGQGLQFLFEYFSETQRNKGNFPGRFSGRQFSNSRSEMNVSTLELGDSALYLCASSKDRATWTQYFGPGTRLLVL.

This clone was counted only a few times. The rearrangement joins TRBV29-1 to TRBJ2-1, with TRBD1 matching over 9 bases. The CDR3 spans 11 residues. The V gene's germline CDR1 is SQVTM and CDR2 ANQGSEA. V was clipped by 7 bases and J by 6 bases; unmatched bases: 1. This CDR3 reads CSGDRANEQFF. The CDR3 bases are TGCAGCGGGGACAGGGCCAATGAGCAGTTCTTC.

This rearrangement joins TRBV6-6 to TRBJ1-5; 8 bases match TRBD1. Unmatched junction bases numbered 6, after V lost 7 bases and J lost 7 bases. This CDR3 comprises 13 residues. CDR1 MNHNY and CDR2 SVGAGI come from the germline V gene (reference sequence). CDR3 DNA sequence: TGTGCCAGCACCCAGGGGGCAGGACAGCCCCAGCATTTT. Translating it yields CASTQGAGQPQHF.

This CDR3 is CASSFRAEYNEQFF. CDR3 sequence (DNA): TGTGCCAGCAGTTTCCGGGCCGAGTACAATGAGCAGTTCTTC. The genes are TRBV6-6 and TRBJ2-1; D remains ambiguous. This CDR3 contains 14 residues. V shed 4 bases and J shed 4 bases, with 11 bases lying between them. Looked up from germline, CDR1 is MNHNY and CDR2 is SVGAGI (reference sequence).

The chain employs TRBV15 and TRBJ2-7; D is possibly TRBD2 (6 bases). The CDR3 covers 13 residues. Germline CDR1 LNHNV, CDR2 YYDKDF (reference sequence). Between the trimmed V and J ends, which lost 8 bases and 0 bases, there was a span of 11 bases. The CDR3 is CATRRRDSYEQYF. The CDR3 nucleotides are TGTGCCACCCGGAGGAGGGACTCCTACGAGCAGTACTTC.

This chain connects TRBV5-1 to TRBJ2-7, with 13 bases that match TRBD2. CDR1 SGHRS and CDR2 YFSETQ come from the germline V gene. CDR3 size: 16 residues. V lost 5 bases, J lost 5 bases, and 10 bases stayed unmatched. Written as DNA, the CDR3 is TGCGCCAGCAGTCCCCCGACCGGGACTAGCGGGGACGAGCAGTACTTC. It yields the protein CASSPPTGTSGDEQYF.

This chain joins TRBV6-4 and TRBJ1-1, with D tentatively TRBD1 (6 bases). CDR3 length equals 15 residues. V was trimmed by 0 bases and J by 10 bases, leaving 18 bases between them. Germline CDR1 and CDR2: MRHNA and SNTAGT. The CDR3 loop reads CASSDSIATGRRAFF. DNA of the CDR3: TGTGCCAGCAGTGACTCGATCGCCACAGGGAGAAGAGCTTTCTTT.

The chain couples TRBV30 to TRBJ2-5; D is unresolved. CDR3 size: 13 residues. Trimming removed 2 bases at V and 5 bases at J, with 12 bases between. The germline gives CDR1 GTSNPN, CDR2 SVGIG (reference sequence). CDR3 bases: TGTGCCTGGAGTAAATCGCCCCGTGAGACCCAGTACTTC. It yields the protein CAWSKSPRETQYF. Full variable domain (outside the CDR3, taken from reference TRBV30 and TRBJ2-5): SQTIHQWPATLVQPVGSPLSLECTVEGTSNPNLYWYRQAAGRGLQLLFYSVGIGQISSEVPQNLSASRPQDRQFILSSKKLLLSDSGFYLCAWSKSPRETQYFGPGTRLLVL.

V usage is TRBV10-3 and J usage is TRBJ1-4; D gene unclear. Trimming removed 4 bases at V and 3 bases at J, with 12 bases between. Germline V lookup: CDR1 ENHRY, CDR2 SYGVKD. The CDR3 consists of 15 residues. The CDR3 is CAISGSTGANEKLFF. CDR3 bases: TGTGCCATCAGTGGTAGTACCGGGGCTAATGAAAAACTGTTTTTT.

V is TRBV30 and J is TRBJ2-3; maybe TRBD1 (5 bases). The ends were cut back, 0 bases at V and 4 bases at J, with 11 bases in the middle. Germline values: CDR1 GTSNPN, CDR2 SVGIG (reference sequence). This CDR3 is built from 14 residues. The CDR3 sequence is CAWSVGLGSDTQYF. In DNA form, the CDR3 reads TGTGCCTGGAGTGTGGGGCTAGGGTCAGATACGCAGTATTTT.

This chain joins TRBV20-1 and TRBJ2-1; D gene unclear. Germline V gene sequence: CDR1 DFQATT, CDR2 SNEGSKA (reference sequence). The CDR3 is 11 residues long. The V end was cut by 0 bases, the J end by 8 bases, with 5 bases between. The CDR3 sequence is CSARDVYEQFF. The CDR3 nucleotides are TGCAGTGCTAGAGATGTGTATGAGCAGTTCTTC.

The gene calls are TRBV6-4 and TRBJ2-3, with a weak D call TRBD2 (5 bases). The CDR3 runs 13 residues. Germline CDR1 MRHNA, CDR2 SNTAGT. V was clipped by 3 bases and J by 1 base, with 5 bases between them. The DNA of the CDR3 is TGTGCCAGCAGTGAAGCGGGCACAGATACGCAGTATTTT. Translation: CASSEAGTDTQYF.

This clone was detected a few times. The V and J genes are TRBV28 and TRBJ2-7; D gene uncertain. The CDR3 is 13 amino acids. In germline, CDR1 is MDHEN, CDR2 SYDVKM. The V end lost 2 bases, the J end lost 0 bases, and 5 bases lay between the germline ends. CDR3 protein: CASSLAASYEQYF. CDR3 nucleotides: TGTGCCAGCAGTTTAGCAGCCTCCTACGAGCAGTACTTC.

This sequence joins TRBV30 and TRBJ2-7; D unresolved. Trimming cost V 0 bases and J 5 bases, with 5 bases left between them. Germline assignment: CDR1 GTSNPN and CDR2 SVGIG (reference sequence). The CDR3 has 11 residues. CDR3 sequence (DNA): TGTGCCTGGAGTGTGGCTCACGAGCAGTACTTC. It yields the protein CAWSVAHEQYF. Variable domain in full (rest from reference TRBV30 and TRBJ2-7): SQTIHQWPATLVQPVGSPLSLECTVEGTSNPNLYWYRQAAGRGLQLLFYSVGIGQISSEVPQNLSASRPQDRQFILSSKKLLLSDSGFYLCAWSVAHEQYFGPGTRLTVT.

The J gene is TRBJ2-7, the V gene TRBV29-1; possibly TRBD2 for D (6 bases). The germline V and J ends were trimmed by 7 bases and 0 bases, with 13 bases remaining between them. Germline V CDR1 and CDR2: SQVTM, ANQGSEA. The length of the CDR3 is 13 residues. The CDR3 region is CSARGGTSYEQYF. The CDR3 nucleotides read TGCAGCGCGAGGGGCGGGACCTCCTACGAGCAGTACTTC.

This chain links TRBV6-1 with TRBJ1-5; weak D call: TRBD1 (6 bases). CDR3 size: 17 residues. CDR1 and CDR2 from the germline V gene are MNHNS and SASEGT. V was trimmed by 4 bases and J by 0 bases, leaving 16 bases between them. CDR3 sequence (DNA): TGTGCCAGCAGTGCCCGTTGGGGGCAGCATAGCAATCAGCCCCAGCATTTT. This sequence encodes CASSARWGQHSNQPQHF.

This rearrangement joins TRBV28 to TRBJ2-5; 7 positions agree with TRBD1. This CDR3 has 14 amino acids. Trimming removed 4 bases from V and 2 bases from J; junction bases left unmatched: 4. The germline gives CDR1 MDHEN, CDR2 SYDVKM. The DNA for the CDR3 is TGTGCCAGCAGTTCCCAGGGGGATCAAGAGACCCAGTACTTC. Translating gives CASSSQGDQETQYF.

This sequence joins TRBV6-1 and TRBJ2-7; 11 nucleotides agree with TRBD1. The CDR3 is made up of 13 amino acids. V was pared by 7 bases and J by 3 bases, with 2 bases of the junction left unmatched. In germline, CDR1 is MNHNS, CDR2 SASEGT. In DNA form, the CDR3 reads TGTGCCAGCAAAGGGACAGGGGGCTACGAGCAGTACTTC. This codes for CASKGTGGYEQYF.